This TCR beta chain was observed in a study of PD-L1 blockade in urothelial cancer. Deletions cut 7 bases from V and 1 base from J, with 16 bases between. CDR1 is LNHDA and CDR2 is SQIVND in the germline V gene (reference sequence). The CDR3 covers 15 residues. TCRdb keeps only in-frame clones here, not all; method: immunoSEQ multiplex PCR. The sample shows about 44,000 clones, roughly 86% of them seen only once. The clonotype was recovered from a man in his sixties or seventies with urothelial cancer. V gene TRBV19 combines with J gene TRBJ1-1, with TRBD1 as a possible D gene (5 bases). The sequencing used PBMCs, collected around atezolizumab (anti-PD-L1) treatment. The CDR3 protein is CASTRRGRPNTEAFF. CDR3 DNA sequence: TGTGCCAGTACTAGAAGGGGCAGGCCGAACACTGAAGCTTTCTTT.